Sequencing of this TCR beta chain was carried out in a study of shared clonotypes between healthy human individuals. About this clone itself: Its antigen is still unknown. Other DNA sequences in this specimen translate into the identical CDR3.

Only in-frame clones appear in the TCRdb table, and some are missing; sequencing was by immunoSEQ multiplex PCR. The data show under 2,000,000 clones, about 95% seen once. Germline lookup yields CDR1 SEHNR and CDR2 FQNEAQ (reference sequence). V lost 3 bases and J 4 bases, leaving 3 bases between the germline ends. The CDR3 extends over 11 amino acids. Terminally differentiated effector memory CD45RA+ cells were left out of the naive CD8 fraction, which was CD45RO-negative and positively selected for CCR7. Whole-study findings and limits: Only a few donors were included, so the genetic and exposure-history diversity represented was limited.

This TCR was recovered from a young man in good health. The chain employs TRBV7-9 and TRBJ1-1; D unresolved. The sequenced sample was naive CD8+ T cells sorted from blood. The CDR3 bases are TGTGCCAGCAGCTTGAGCACTGAAGCTTTCTTT. It yields the protein CASSLSTEAFF. Using reference TRBV7-9 and TRBJ1-1 for the parts outside the CDR3, the full variable domain is DTGVSQNPRHKITKRGQNVTFRCDPISEHNRLYWYRQTLGQGPEFLTYFQNEAQLEKSRLLSDRFSAERPKGSFSTLEIQRTEQGDSAMYLCASSLSTEAFFGQGTRLTVV.